This TCR beta chain appears in the sequencing data of a study of blood T cell repertoires in COVID-19. The repertoire was sequenced with immunoSEQ multiplex PCR; TCRdb's copy has only in-frame clones and lacks some. The sample gives fewer than 250,000 clones, over 75% of which show up once; 3% to 4% is in the top ten. The germline V gene has CDR1 SGHDN and CDR2 FVKESK. The ends lost 2 bases at V and 9 bases at J; junction bases unmatched: 6. This CDR3 region has 14 residues. The sample was PBMCs or T cells enriched from blood (not recorded which). This sequence joins TRBV14 and TRBJ2-2; 7 bases align to TRBD2. This TCR was sampled from a woman aged 30 to 39 who had been exposed to COVID-19. The CDR3: CASSQLSGNWELFF. CDR3 coding DNA: TGTGCCAGCAGCCAATTAAGCGGGAACTGGGAGCTGTTTTTT.